Following are 10 T cell receptor beta chains from one sample sequenced in a study of patients and donors after allogeneic stem cell transplantation. TCRdb analysed the RT-PCR reads with MiXCR anew, one entry per CDR3 protein. Here the sample spans roughly 200,000 distinct CDR3 sequences, 35% to 50% being singletons. Material: blood, either unsorted or a sorted T cell fraction (not recorded which). Every receptor here comes from a human donor who was either an allogeneic HSCT recipient or a stem cell or donor lymphocyte infusion donor (not recorded which). It is not recorded whose cells these are; they may come from a transplant donor.

This chain joins TRBV7-3 and TRBJ2-4; no definite D call. The CDR3 has 14 residues. Germline V CDR1 and CDR2: SGHTA, FQGTGA. V was trimmed by 5 bases and J by 1 base, leaving 9 bases between them. The DNA of the CDR3 is TGTGCCAGCAGCCCTGAGTACGCCAAAAACATTCAGTACTTC. Protein sequence: CASSPEYAKNIQYF.

The rearrangement links TRBV9 to TRBJ1-4; 7 bases are shared with TRBD1. CDR1 is SGDLS, CDR2 YYNGEE, per germline. With 5 bases clipped from V and 8 bases from J, the junction kept 9 bases outside the gene matches. The length of the CDR3 is 14 residues. The CDR3 DNA reads TGTGCCAGCAGTTATCAGGGGGATCCCGAAAAACTGTTTTTT. Its translation: CASSYQGDPEKLFF.

This clonotype was observed a handful of times. The genes are TRBV12-3 or TRBV12-4 and TRBJ1-1; 10 nucleotides match TRBD1. V lost 8 bases, J lost 3 bases, and 3 bases stayed unmatched. CDR3 length: 13 residues. CDR3: CASVGTGDTEAFF. As DNA, the CDR3 is TGTGCCAGCGTTGGGACAGGGGACACTGAAGCTTTCTTT.

The gene calls are TRBV29-1 and TRBJ1-5; no firm D call. V was shortened by 7 bases and J by 3 bases, with 13 bases between the two germline ends. The CDR3 runs 13 residues. Germline V gives CDR1 SQVTM, CDR2 ANQGSEA. This CDR3 is CSARPGPNQPQHF. The CDR3 DNA sequence: TGCAGCGCACGGCCAGGCCCCAATCAGCCCCAGCATTTT.

In this sample, this clonotype turned up a few times. The chain employs TRBV6-5 and TRBJ2-1; D is ambiguous. V lost 5 bases and J lost 10, with 21 bases in between. Germline CDR1 reads MNHEY; CDR2 reads SVGAGI. The CDR3 is 15 residues long. The CDR3 region is CASSPSPTPLDEQFF. The CDR3 DNA follows: TGTGCCAGCAGTCCCTCACCGACACCGCTCGACGAGCAGTTCTTC.

In this sample, this clonotype turned up a few times. This chain connects TRBV27 to TRBJ1-1; tentatively, D is TRBD1 (6 bases). CDR3 size: 14 residues. Trimming left V 8 bases short and J 6 bases short, with 19 bases between. Germline lookup yields CDR1 MNHEY and CDR2 SMNVEV (reference sequence). This chain's CDR3 is CASERSGGYSEAFF. The CDR3 coding sequence is TGTGCCAGCGAACGCAGCGGGGGCTACTCTGAAGCTTTCTTT.

This clonotype showed up just once. The chain has TRBV6-5 and TRBJ2-7, with TRBD1 matching 9 bases. CDR1 is MNHEY and CDR2 is SVGAGI in the germline V gene. The CDR3 is made up of 16 amino acids. Trimming cost V 5 bases and J 2 bases; bases outside gene matches: 10. CDR3 sequence: CASSKLQGANTYEQYF. As DNA, the CDR3 is TGTGCCAGCAGTAAACTACAGGGGGCAAATACCTACGAGCAGTACTTC.

V and J are TRBV12-3 or TRBV12-4 and TRBJ1-2; 8 nucleotides agree with TRBD1. The CDR3 is made up of 14 amino acids. Germline trimming cut 3 bases from V and 2 bases from J; bases unmatched to any gene: 2. The CDR3, as DNA: TGTGCCAGCAGTTTGACAGGGGAAAACTATGGCTACACCTTC. As protein: CASSLTGENYGYTF.

This rearrangement joins TRBV19 to TRBJ1-3; a possible D gene is TRBD1 (5 bases). The germline V gene has CDR1 LNHDA and CDR2 SQIVND (reference sequence). The V and J ends lost 3 bases and 4 bases respectively, with 10 bases between them. The CDR3 loop spans 14 amino acids. CDR3 protein: CASSIGTSGNTIYF. For the CDR3, the DNA is TGTGCCAGTAGTATCGGGACTTCAGGAAACACCATATATTTT.

This clonotype was observed at least ten times. The J gene is TRBJ1-2, the V gene TRBV20-1; 8 nucleotides match TRBD1. The CDR3 is 13 amino acids. Germline V gene data show CDR1 as DFQATT and CDR2 as SNEGSKA (reference sequence). Trimming cost V 5 bases and J 2 bases; bases outside gene matches: 4. The CDR3 DNA reads as TGCAGTGCTGGACAGGGAAGAAACTATGGCTACACCTTC. This sequence encodes CSAGQGRNYGYTF.